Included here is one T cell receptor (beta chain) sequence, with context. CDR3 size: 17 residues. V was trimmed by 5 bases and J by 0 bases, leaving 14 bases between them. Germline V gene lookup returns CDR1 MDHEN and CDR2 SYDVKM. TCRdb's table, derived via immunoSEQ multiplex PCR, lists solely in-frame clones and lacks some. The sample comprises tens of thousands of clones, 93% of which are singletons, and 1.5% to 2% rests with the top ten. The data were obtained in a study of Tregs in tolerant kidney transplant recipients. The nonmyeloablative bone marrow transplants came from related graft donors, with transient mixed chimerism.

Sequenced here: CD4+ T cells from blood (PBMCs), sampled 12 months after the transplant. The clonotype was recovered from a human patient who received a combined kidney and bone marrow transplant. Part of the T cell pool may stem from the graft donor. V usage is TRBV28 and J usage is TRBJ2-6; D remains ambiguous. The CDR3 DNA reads TGTGCCAGCAGTCCGTTTTACCCGGTCTCTGGGGCCAACGTCCTGACTTTC. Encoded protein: CASSPFYPVSGANVLTF. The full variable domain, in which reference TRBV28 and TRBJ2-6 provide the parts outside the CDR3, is DVKVTQSSRYLVKRTGEKVFLECVQDMDHENMFWYRQDPGLGLRLIYFSYDVKMKEKGDIPEGYSVSREKKERFSLILESASTNQTSMYLCASSPFYPVSGANVLTFGAGSRLTVL.